This T cell receptor beta chain was found in a study of beta chain features in type 1 diabetes. Sequenced material consisted of expressed TCRB transcripts (all of the isolated RNA was reverse transcribed). Assay used: immunoSEQ multiplex PCR; TCRdb lists only in-frame clones, some missing. There are approximately 150,000 clones in the sample; less than 11% occur only once, and less than 1.5% lies in the top ten. V lost 0 bases, J lost 1 base, and 5 bases stayed unmatched. Germline V gene lookup returns CDR1 SGDLS and CDR2 YYNGEE. The CDR3 sequence is 16 residues long. All sorted populations exceeded 95% purity. This clone was observed a few times.

V and J are TRBV9 and TRBJ2-5; 8 bases map to TRBD1. Input material: naive CD4+ T cells from blood. The sequence came from a man between 18 and 35 years old in good health. The CDR3 sequence: CASSVAADRAQETQYF. The DNA of the CDR3 is TGTGCCAGCAGCGTAGCGGCGGACAGGGCCCAAGAGACCCAGTACTTC.